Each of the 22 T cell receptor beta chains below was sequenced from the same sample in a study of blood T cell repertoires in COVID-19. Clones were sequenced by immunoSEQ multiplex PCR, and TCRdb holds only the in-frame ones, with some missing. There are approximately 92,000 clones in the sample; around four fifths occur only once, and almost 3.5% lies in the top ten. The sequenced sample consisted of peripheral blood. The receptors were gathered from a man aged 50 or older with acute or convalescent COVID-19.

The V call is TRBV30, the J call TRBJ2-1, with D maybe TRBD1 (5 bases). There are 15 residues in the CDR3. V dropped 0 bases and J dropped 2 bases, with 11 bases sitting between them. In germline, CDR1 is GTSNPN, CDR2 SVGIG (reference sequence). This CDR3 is CAWSVPRGTYNEQFF. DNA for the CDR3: TGTGCCTGGAGTGTACCTAGGGGAACCTACAATGAGCAGTTCTTC.

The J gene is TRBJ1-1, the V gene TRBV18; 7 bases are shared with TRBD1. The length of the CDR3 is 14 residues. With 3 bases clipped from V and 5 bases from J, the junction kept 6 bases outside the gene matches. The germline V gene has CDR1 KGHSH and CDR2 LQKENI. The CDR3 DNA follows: TGTGCCAGCTCACCCCGACAGGGTTGGACTGAAGCTTTCTTT. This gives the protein CASSPRQGWTEAFF.

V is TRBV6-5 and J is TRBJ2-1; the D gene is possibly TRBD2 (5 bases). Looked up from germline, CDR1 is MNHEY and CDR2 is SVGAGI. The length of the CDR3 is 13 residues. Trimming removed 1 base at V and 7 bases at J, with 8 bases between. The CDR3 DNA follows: TGTGCCAGCAGTTACTGGACGGGGAATGAGCAGTTCTTC. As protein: CASSYWTGNEQFF.

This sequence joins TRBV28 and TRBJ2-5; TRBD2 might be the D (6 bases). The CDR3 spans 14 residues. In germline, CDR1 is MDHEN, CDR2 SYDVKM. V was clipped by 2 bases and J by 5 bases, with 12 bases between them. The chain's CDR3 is CASSLEGAGETQYF. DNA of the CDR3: TGTGCCAGCAGTTTAGAAGGGGCGGGGGAGACCCAGTACTTC.

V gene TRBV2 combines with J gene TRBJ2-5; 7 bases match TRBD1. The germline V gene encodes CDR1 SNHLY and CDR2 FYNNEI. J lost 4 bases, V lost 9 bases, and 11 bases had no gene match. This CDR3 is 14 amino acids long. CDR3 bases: TGTGCCAGAGTTTTGACAGGGTTTCCAGAGACCCAGTACTTC. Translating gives CARVLTGFPETQYF.

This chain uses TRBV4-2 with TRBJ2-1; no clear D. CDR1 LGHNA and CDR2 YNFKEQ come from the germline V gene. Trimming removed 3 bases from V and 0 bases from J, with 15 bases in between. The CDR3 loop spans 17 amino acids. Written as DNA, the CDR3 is TGTGCCAGCAGCCAGGATCGGCAGGCGAGCTCCTACAATGAGCAGTTCTTC. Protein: CASSQDRQASSYNEQFF.

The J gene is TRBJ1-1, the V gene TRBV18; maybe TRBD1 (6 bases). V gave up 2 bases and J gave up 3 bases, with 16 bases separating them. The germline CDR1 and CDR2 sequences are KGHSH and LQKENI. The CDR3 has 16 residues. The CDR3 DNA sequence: TGTGCCAGCTCACCAAATACAGGGAGTTCGTACACTGAAGCTTTCTTT. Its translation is CASSPNTGSSYTEAFF.

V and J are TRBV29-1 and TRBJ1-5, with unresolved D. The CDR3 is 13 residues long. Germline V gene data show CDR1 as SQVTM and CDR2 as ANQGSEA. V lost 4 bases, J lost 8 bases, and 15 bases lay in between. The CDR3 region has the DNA TGCAGCGTTGTAGGAGGGCTTGGTGAGCCCCAGCATTTT. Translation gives CSVVGGLGEPQHF.

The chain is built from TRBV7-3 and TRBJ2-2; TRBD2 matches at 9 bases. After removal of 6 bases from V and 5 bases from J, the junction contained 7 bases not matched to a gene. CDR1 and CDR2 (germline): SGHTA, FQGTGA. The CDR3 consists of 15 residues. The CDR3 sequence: CASRASGMETGELFF. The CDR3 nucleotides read TGTGCCAGCAGGGCTAGCGGGATGGAAACCGGGGAGCTGTTTTTT.

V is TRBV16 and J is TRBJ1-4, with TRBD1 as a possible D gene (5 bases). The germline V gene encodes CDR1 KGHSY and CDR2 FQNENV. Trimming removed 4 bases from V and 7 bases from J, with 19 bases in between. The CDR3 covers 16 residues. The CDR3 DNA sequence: TGTGCCAGCAGCCCCCCCTCGGGCAGGGCGAGTGAAAAACTGTTTTTT. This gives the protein CASSPPSGRASEKLFF.

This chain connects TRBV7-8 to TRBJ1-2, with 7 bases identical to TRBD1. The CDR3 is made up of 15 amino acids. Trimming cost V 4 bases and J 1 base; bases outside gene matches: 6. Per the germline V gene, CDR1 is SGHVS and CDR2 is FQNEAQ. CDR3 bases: TGTGCCAGCAGCTCGATGGACAGGCATAACTATGGCTACACCTTC. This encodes CASSSMDRHNYGYTF.

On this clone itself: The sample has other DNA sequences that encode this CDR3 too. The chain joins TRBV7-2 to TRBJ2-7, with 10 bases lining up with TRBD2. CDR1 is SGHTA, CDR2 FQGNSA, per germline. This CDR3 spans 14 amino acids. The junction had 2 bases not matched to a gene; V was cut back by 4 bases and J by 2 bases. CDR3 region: CASSSSGGPYEQYF. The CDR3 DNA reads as TGTGCCAGCAGCTCTAGCGGGGGACCCTACGAGCAGTACTTC.

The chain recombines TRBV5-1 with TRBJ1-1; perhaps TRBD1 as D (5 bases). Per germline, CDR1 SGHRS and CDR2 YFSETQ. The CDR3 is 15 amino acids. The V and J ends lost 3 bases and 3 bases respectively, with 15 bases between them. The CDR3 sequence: CASSSQATGDTEAFF. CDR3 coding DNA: TGCGCCAGCAGCTCCCAGGCCACAGGAGACACTGAAGCTTTCTTT.

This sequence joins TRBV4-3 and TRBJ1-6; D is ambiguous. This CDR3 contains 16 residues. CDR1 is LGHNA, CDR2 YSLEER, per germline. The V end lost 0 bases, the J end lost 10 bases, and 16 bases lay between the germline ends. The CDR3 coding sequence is TGCGCCAGCAGCCAAGATTACAGCCTTGAGCAATCACCCCTCCACTTT. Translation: CASSQDYSLEQSPLHF.

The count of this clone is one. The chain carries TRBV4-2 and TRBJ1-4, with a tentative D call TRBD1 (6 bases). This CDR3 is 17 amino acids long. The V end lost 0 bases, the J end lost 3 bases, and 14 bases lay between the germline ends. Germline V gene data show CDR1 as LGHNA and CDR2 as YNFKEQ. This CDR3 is CASSQDLLTGPNEKLFF. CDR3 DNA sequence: TGTGCCAGCAGCCAAGATTTATTGACAGGACCTAATGAAAAACTGTTTTTT.

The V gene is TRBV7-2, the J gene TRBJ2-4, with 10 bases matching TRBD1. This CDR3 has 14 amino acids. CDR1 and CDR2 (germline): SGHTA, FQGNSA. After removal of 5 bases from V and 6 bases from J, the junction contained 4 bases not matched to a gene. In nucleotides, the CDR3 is TGTGCCAGCAGCCCGGGGACAGGGGTAAACATTCAGTACTTC. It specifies CASSPGTGVNIQYF.

CDR3 loop: CASRTGTGRHYGYTF. The CDR3 DNA reads TGTGCCAGCAGAACCGGGACAGGGCGACACTATGGCTACACCTTC. The chain is built from TRBV28 and TRBJ1-2; the match to TRBD1 covers 9 bases. With 6 bases clipped from V and 3 bases from J, the junction kept 8 bases outside the gene matches. The CDR3 sequence is 15 residues long. Germline V lookup: CDR1 MDHEN, CDR2 SYDVKM.

The CDR3 nucleotides read TGTGCCAGCAGGACTAGCGCCACAGATACGCAGTATTTT. Protein sequence: CASRTSATDTQYF. The chain joins TRBV27 to TRBJ2-3, with 8 bases aligning to TRBD2. Germline trimming cut 6 bases from V and 2 bases from J; bases unmatched to any gene: 1. The CDR3 has 13 amino acids. The germline V gene has CDR1 MNHEY and CDR2 SMNVEV (reference sequence).

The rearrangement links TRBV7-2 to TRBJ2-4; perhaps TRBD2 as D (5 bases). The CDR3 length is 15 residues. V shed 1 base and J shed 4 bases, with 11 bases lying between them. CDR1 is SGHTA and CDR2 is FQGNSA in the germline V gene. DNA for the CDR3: TGTGCCAGCAGCTTAGTAGCGCTGGAAAAAAACATTCAGTACTTC. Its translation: CASSLVALEKNIQYF. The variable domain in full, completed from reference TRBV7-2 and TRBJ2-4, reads GAGVSQSPSNKVTEKGKDVELRCDPISGHTALYWYRQSLGQGLEFLIYFQGNSAPDKSGLPSDRFSAERTGGSVSTLTIQRTQQEDSAVYLCASSLVALEKNIQYFGAGTRLSVL.

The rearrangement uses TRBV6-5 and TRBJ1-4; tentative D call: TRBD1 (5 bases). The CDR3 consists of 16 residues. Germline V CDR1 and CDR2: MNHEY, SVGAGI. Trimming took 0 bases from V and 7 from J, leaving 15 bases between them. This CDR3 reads CASSYSMQGGGEKLFF. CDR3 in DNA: TGTGCCAGCAGTTACTCGATGCAGGGCGGCGGTGAAAAACTGTTTTTT.

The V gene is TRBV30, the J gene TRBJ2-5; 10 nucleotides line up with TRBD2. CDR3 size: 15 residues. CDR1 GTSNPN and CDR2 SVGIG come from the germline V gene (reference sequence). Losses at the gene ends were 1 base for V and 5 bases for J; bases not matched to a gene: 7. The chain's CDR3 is CAWSGIAGGRETQYF. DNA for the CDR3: TGTGCCTGGAGTGGTATAGCGGGAGGCCGGGAGACCCAGTACTTC.

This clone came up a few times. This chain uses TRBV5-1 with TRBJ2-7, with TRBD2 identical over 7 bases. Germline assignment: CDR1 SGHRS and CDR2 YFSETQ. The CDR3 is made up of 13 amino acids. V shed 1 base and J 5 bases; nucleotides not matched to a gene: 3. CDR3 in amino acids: CASSLRGSDEQYF. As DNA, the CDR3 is TGCGCCAGCAGCTTGCGCGGGAGTGACGAGCAGTACTTC. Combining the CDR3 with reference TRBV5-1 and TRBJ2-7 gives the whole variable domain KAGVTQTPRYLIKTRGQQVTLSCSPISGHRSVSWYQQTPGQGLQFLFEYFSETQRNKGNFPGRFSGRQFSNSRSEMNVSTLELGDSALYLCASSLRGSDEQYFGPGTRLTVT.